Listed below are T cell receptor beta chains from one sample, sequenced in a study of blood T cell repertoires in COVID-19. Method: immunoSEQ multiplex PCR; TCRdb's copy keeps in-frame clones and lacks some. The data show fewer than 200,000 clones, around 86% seen once. The sequencing sample was made of peripheral blood. The receptors shown here come from a man in his fifties with active or convalescent COVID-19. CDR3s include the opening cysteine and the closing phenylalanine or tryptophan. Fields, in order: J gene, V gene, CDR3 length, D gene, clone size, CDR3 DNA, CDR3 protein. A D gene is named only where the DNA matches it firmly. The size entry is marked missing in some rows and otherwise reads once, few, many or a size class.

TRBJ1-6	TRBV5-1	15	TRBD1	-	TGCGCCAGCAGCTTCGGGCAGGGGGATGATTCACCCCTCCACTTT	CASSFGQGDDSPLHF
TRBJ2-2	TRBV5-5	18	TRBD2	few	TGTGCCAGCAGCTTGGTCTCACTAGCGGGGGGGAACACCGGGGAGCTGTTTTTT	CASSLVSLAGGNTGELFF
TRBJ2-5	TRBV28	13	-	-	TGTGCCAGCAGTTTAACTCCGATTGGGACCCAGTACTTC	CASSLTPIGTQYF
TRBJ2-1	TRBV4-1	17	TRBD2	-	TGCGCCAGCAGCCCCGTCCGGACTAGCGGGATTCCTGATGAGCAGTTCTTC	CASSPVRTSGIPDEQFF
TRBJ2-7	TRBV11-1	16	TRBD2	-	TGTGCCAGCAGCAACCTAGCGGGTCCCCTCCCCTACGAGCAGTACTTC	CASSNLAGPLPYEQYF
TRBJ2-7	TRBV5-1	15	TRBD1	-	TGCGCCAGCAGCTTCGGGACAGGGGCTTCCTACGAGCAGTACTTC	CASSFGTGASYEQYF
TRBJ1-1	TRBV28	14	-	-	TGTGCCAGCAGCTCCACGGGAGGGTTCGCTGAAGCTTTCTTT	CASSSTGGFAEAFF
TRBJ2-3	TRBV11-2	13	TRBD2	once	TGTGCCAGCAGCTTCACTAGCGTAGATACGCAGTATTTT	CASSFTSVDTQYF
TRBJ2-2	TRBV9	15	TRBD2	once	TGTGCCAGCAGCGGACTAGCGGGAACCACCGGGGAGCTGTTTTTT	CASSGLAGTTGELFF
TRBJ1-2	TRBV6-5	14	-	few	TGTGCCAGCAGTTACTCGACAGCTAACTATGGCTACACCTTC	CASSYSTANYGYTF
TRBJ2-1	TRBV4-3	14	-	-	TGCGCCAGCAGCCAGGCTGCTGGCACCAATGAGCAGTTCTTC	CASSQAAGTNEQFF
TRBJ2-1	TRBV9	15	TRBD2	-	TGTGCCAGCAGCGCGGGCGGGACTAGTTTAACTGAGCAGTTCTTC	CASSAGGTSLTEQFF
TRBJ2-6	TRBV7-3	16	-	-	TGTGCCAGCAGCTTAAGGGCGGGGCCTGGGGCCAACGTCCTGACTTTC	CASSLRAGPGANVLTF